Below are 6 T cell receptor beta chains sequenced from a single sample in a study of blood T cell repertoires in COVID-19. Generated by immunoSEQ multiplex PCR, the TCRdb table keeps only in-frame clones and is missing some. The sample has 190,000 or so clones, about nine tenths seen once; the top ten hold 0.78%. The sample comprised peripheral blood. The receptors were sampled from a woman aged 70-85 years with acute or convalescent COVID-19.

This chain connects TRBV10-2 to TRBJ2-1; TRBD2 agrees at 10 bases. Germline CDR1 and CDR2: WSHSY and SAAADI. This CDR3 is built from 15 residues. J gave up 7 bases and V 3 bases, and 6 bases lay outside the gene matches. CDR3 coding DNA: TGCGCCAGCAGTGATCCCAGCGGGGGGGGAAATGAGCAGTTCTTC. Amino acid sequence: CASSDPSGGGNEQFF.

The V call is TRBV7-9, the J call TRBJ1-2, with D unclear. This CDR3 comprises 12 residues. V was cut by 5 bases and J by 7 bases, with 11 bases left in between. CDR1 is SEHNR, CDR2 FQNEAQ, per germline (reference sequence). As DNA, the CDR3 is TGTGCCAGCAGCCCTACGAGGGTTGGCTACACCTTC. Its protein is CASSPTRVGYTF.

This CDR3 is CASSLNVGGVRGDTQYF. The CDR3 DNA is TGTGCCAGCAGCCTAAACGTCGGCGGGGTCAGAGGAGATACGCAGTATTTT. The chain uses TRBV3-1 (or the pseudogene TRBV3-2) and TRBJ2-3; D is possibly TRBD2 (6 bases). This CDR3 spans 17 amino acids. Per germline, CDR1 LGHDT and CDR2 YNNKEL (reference sequence). V was cut by 4 bases and J by 5 bases, with 22 bases left in between.

This chain joins TRBV27 and TRBJ1-1; no reliable D call. Trimming shortened V by 5 bases and J by 1 base, and 11 bases separated the two germline ends. This CDR3 has 14 residues. Germline V gene data show CDR1 as MNHEY and CDR2 as SMNVEV (reference sequence). CDR3 sequence reads: CASSVDLANTEAFF. The DNA of the CDR3 is TGTGCCAGCAGTGTGGACTTAGCGAACACTGAAGCTTTCTTT.

V usage is TRBV9 and J usage is TRBJ1-1; 12 positions match TRBD1. The CDR3 covers 15 residues. Germline CDR1 and CDR2: SGDLS and YYNGEE. Trimming removed 4 bases from V and 7 bases from J; junction bases left unmatched: 8. CDR3 residues: CASSIRDRGPVEAFF. As DNA, the CDR3 is TGTGCCAGCAGCATCCGGGACAGGGGGCCCGTTGAAGCTTTCTTT. The full variable domain, its missing parts supplied by reference TRBV9 and TRBJ1-1, is DSGVTQTPKHLITATGQRVTLRCSPRSGDLSVYWYQQSLDQGLQFLIQYYNGEERAKGNILERFSAQQFPDLHSELNLSSLELGDSALYFCASSIRDRGPVEAFFGQGTRLTVV.

The genes are TRBV2 and TRBJ1-4; D may be TRBD1 (6 bases). Germline loops: CDR1 SNHLY, CDR2 FYNNEI. Trimming shortened V by 5 bases and J by 2 bases, and 12 bases separated the two germline ends. The CDR3 sequence is 15 residues long. The CDR3 nucleotides are TGTGCCAGCAGTTACCTCCAGGGGACTAATGAAAAACTGTTTTTT. Amino acids: CASSYLQGTNEKLFF.